The 9 T cell receptor beta chains reported below all come from one sample, sequenced in a study of cytomegalovirus exposure and HLA in healthy donors. Here immunoSEQ multiplex PCR was the method, and the copy in TCRdb shows in-frame clones only, minus some. The data contain around 350,000 clones, 80% to 90% of them seen just once; the ten biggest clones take up around 0.8%. Sequencing used PBMCs. These receptors originate from a young woman in good health and CMV-seronegative.

This clone showed up just a few times. The CDR3 loop is CASRGRRYEQYF. In DNA form, the CDR3 reads TGTGCCAGCAGGGGGAGGAGGTACGAGCAGTACTTC. V usage is TRBV27 and J usage is TRBJ2-7; possibly TRBD2 for D (6 bases). Germline assignment: CDR1 MNHEY and CDR2 SMNVEV (reference sequence). V lost 6 bases and J 4 bases, leaving 10 bases between the germline ends. The CDR3 contains 12 residues.

The genes are TRBV7-2 and TRBJ2-3, with D tentatively TRBD2 (5 bases). CDR3 size: 13 residues. Germline-derived CDR1 and CDR2 are SGHTA and FQGNSA. The V end was cut by 5 bases, the J end by 5 bases, with 11 bases between. The chain's CDR3 is CASSADRGDTQYF. CDR3 nucleotides: TGTGCCAGCAGCGCCGACCGGGGAGATACGCAGTATTTT.

The chain joins TRBV6-1 to TRBJ2-1; no clear D gene. Germline-derived CDR1 and CDR2 are MNHNS and SASEGT. The CDR3 sequence is 11 residues long. Trimming shortened V by 11 bases and J by 4 bases, and 9 bases separated the two germline ends. The CDR3 DNA sequence: TGTGCCGCCGCACGGTACAATGAGCAGTTCTTC. Residues: CAAARYNEQFF.

The chain uses TRBV6-6 and TRBJ2-3, with 15 bases identical to TRBD2. Germline CDR1 reads MNHNY; CDR2 reads SVGAGI (reference sequence). The CDR3 totals 16 residues. V gave up 6 bases and J gave up 1 base; unmatched junction bases: 2. The CDR3 spells CASSGLAGGGTDTQYF. Written as DNA, the CDR3 is TGTGCCAGCAGCGGACTAGCGGGAGGGGGCACAGATACGCAGTATTTT.

The gene calls are TRBV9 and TRBJ1-4; 7 nucleotides line up with TRBD1. The CDR3 covers 14 residues. Germline V CDR1 and CDR2: SGDLS, YYNGEE. V was clipped by 3 bases and J by 4 bases; unmatched bases: 3. The CDR3 DNA reads TGTGCCAGCAGCGGGGGGGACAGTAATGAAAAACTGTTTTTT. Protein product: CASSGGDSNEKLFF.

The chain couples TRBV25-1 to TRBJ1-2; 7 nucleotides align to TRBD1. The ends lost 4 bases at V and 5 bases at J; junction bases unmatched: 1. The V gene's germline CDR1 is MGHDK and CDR2 SYGVNS. The CDR3 is 12 residues long. The CDR3 here is CASSAQGYGYTF. DNA for the CDR3: TGTGCCAGCAGTGCACAGGGGTATGGCTACACCTTC.

The chain couples TRBV19 to TRBJ2-1, with 14 bases identical to TRBD2. Per germline, CDR1 LNHDA and CDR2 SQIVND (reference sequence). The CDR3 has 15 residues. Losses at the gene ends were 5 bases for V and 9 bases for J; bases not matched to a gene: 6. The CDR3 DNA sequence: TGTGCCAGTAGTGCGACTAGCGGGGGGGCCTCTGAGCAGTTCTTC. Translation gives CASSATSGGASEQFF.

The J gene is TRBJ2-5, the V gene TRBV11-2; D is undetermined. Per germline, CDR1 SGHAT and CDR2 FQNNGV. The V gene lost 3 bases and the J gene lost 4 bases, with 9 bases spanning the gap. CDR3 length: 13 residues. Here the CDR3 reads CASSFLLRETQYF. For the CDR3, the DNA is TGTGCCAGCAGCTTCCTCCTTCGAGAGACCCAGTACTTC.

V is TRBV6-1 and J is TRBJ2-1; 11 bases align to TRBD2. The CDR3 sequence is 18 residues long. With 1 base clipped from V and 8 bases from J, the junction kept 13 bases outside the gene matches. Per germline, CDR1 MNHNS and CDR2 SASEGT. The CDR3 DNA reads TGTGCCAGCAGTGAAGGGGGACTAGCGGCCCTTGTGATCGATGAGCAGTTCTTC. This sequence encodes CASSEGGLAALVIDEQFF.